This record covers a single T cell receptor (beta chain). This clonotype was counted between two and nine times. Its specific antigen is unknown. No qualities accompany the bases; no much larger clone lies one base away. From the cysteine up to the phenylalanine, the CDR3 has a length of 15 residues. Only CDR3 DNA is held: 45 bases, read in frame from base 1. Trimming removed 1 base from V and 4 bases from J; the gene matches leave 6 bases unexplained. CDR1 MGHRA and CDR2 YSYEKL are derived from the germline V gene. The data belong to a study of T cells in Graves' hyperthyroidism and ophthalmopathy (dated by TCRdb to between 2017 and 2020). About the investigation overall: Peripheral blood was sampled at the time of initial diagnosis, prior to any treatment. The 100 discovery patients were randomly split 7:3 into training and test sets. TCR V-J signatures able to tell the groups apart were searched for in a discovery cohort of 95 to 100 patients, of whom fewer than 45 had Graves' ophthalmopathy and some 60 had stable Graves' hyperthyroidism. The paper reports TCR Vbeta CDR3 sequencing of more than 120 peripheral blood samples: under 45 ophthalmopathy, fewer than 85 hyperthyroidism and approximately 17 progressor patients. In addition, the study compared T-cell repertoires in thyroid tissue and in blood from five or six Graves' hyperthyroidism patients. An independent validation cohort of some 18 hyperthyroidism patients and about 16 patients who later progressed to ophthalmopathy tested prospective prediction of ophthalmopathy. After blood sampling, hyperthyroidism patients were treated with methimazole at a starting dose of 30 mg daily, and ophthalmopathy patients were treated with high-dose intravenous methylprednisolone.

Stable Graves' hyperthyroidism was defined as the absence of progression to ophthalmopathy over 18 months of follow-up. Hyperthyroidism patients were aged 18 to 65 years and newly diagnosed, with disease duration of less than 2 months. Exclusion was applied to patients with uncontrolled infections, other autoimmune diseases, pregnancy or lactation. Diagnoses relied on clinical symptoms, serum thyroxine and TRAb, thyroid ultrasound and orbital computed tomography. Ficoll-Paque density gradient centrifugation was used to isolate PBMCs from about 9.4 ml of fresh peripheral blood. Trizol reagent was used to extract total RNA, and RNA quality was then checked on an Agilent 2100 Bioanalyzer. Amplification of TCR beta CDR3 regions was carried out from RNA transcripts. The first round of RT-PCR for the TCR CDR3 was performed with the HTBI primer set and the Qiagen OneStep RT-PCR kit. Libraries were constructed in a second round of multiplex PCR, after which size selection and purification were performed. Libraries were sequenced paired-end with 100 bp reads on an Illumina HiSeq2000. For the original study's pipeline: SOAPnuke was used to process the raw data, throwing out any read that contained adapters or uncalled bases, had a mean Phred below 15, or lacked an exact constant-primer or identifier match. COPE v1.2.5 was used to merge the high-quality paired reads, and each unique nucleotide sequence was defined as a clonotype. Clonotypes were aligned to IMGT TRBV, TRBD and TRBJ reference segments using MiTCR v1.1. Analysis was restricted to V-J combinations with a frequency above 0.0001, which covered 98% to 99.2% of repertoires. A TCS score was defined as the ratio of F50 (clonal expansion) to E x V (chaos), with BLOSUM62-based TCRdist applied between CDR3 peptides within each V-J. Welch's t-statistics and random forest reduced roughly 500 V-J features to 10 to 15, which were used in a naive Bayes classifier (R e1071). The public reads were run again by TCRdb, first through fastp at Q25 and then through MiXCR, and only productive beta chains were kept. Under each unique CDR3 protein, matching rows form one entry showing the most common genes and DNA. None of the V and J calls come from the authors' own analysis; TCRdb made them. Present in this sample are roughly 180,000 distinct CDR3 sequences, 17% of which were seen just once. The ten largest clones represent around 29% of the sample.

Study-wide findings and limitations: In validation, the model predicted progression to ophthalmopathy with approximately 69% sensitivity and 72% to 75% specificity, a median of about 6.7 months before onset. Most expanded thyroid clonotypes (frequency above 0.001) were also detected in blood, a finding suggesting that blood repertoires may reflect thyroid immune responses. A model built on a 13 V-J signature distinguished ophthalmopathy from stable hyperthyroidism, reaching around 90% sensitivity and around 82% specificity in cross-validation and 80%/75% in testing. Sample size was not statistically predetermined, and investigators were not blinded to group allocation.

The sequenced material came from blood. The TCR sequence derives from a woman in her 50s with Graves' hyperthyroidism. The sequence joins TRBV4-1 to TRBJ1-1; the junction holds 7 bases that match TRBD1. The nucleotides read TGCGCCAGCAGCCAAGGGCAGGGGGTGAGCACTGAAGCTTTCTTT. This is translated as CASSQGQGVSTEAFF.